This is a list of T cell receptor beta chains from one sample in a study of T cell responses to AZD1222 COVID-19 vaccine. Here immunoSEQ multiplex PCR was the method, and the copy in TCRdb shows in-frame clones only, minus some. The table includes roughly 120,000 clones, over 90% detected once. Sequenced material: peripheral blood, taken on day 0 of AZD1222 vaccination. The receptors here all came from an adult in good health. CDR3s include the opening cysteine and the closing phenylalanine or tryptophan. Each record gives: V gene, clone size, D gene, J gene, CDR3 DNA, CDR3 protein. A D gene is named only where the DNA matches it firmly. Clone size, where shown, is once, few, many, or a class for clones that have expanded.

TRBV5-4	.	.	TRBJ2-4	TGTGCCAGCAGCTTGGGGGGAGCCAAAAACATTCAGTACTTC	CASSLGGAKNIQYF
TRBV7-2	.	.	TRBJ1-2	TGTGCCAGCAGGGCGCAGACCGCAGGGGACTATGGCTACACCTTC	CASRAQTAGDYGYTF
TRBV9	.	.	TRBJ2-1	TGTGCCAGCAGCGGGCGCATTAGGGTCGAACAGTTCTTC	CASSGRIRVEQFF
TRBV5-1	.	TRBD1	TRBJ1-1	TGCGCCAGCAGCTCTCGACAGGGGATGAACACTGAAGCTTTCTTT	CASSSRQGMNTEAFF
TRBV27	few	.	TRBJ1-2	TGTGCCAGCAGTACCCCGGGCCGAAGGGGTGGCTACACCTTC	CASSTPGRRGGYTF
TRBV5-6	.	TRBD2	TRBJ2-7	TGTGCCAGCAGCATTGGACTAGCCGCCTACGAGCAGTACTTC	CASSIGLAAYEQYF
TRBV7-3	.	.	TRBJ1-6	TGTGCCAGCAGCTTAATTCGGTCCCCTCGGAGGGGGAGTTCCTATAATTCACCCCTCCACTTT	CASSLIRSPRRGSSYNSPLHF
TRBV12-5	.	.	TRBJ2-3	TGTGCGAGTGGGGGGACCAGCACAGATACGCAGTATTTT	CASGGTSTDTQYF
TRBV30	.	.	TRBJ2-7	TGTGCCTGGAGCCCCGTGAGGTGGGGGAGCTCCTACGAGCAGTACTTC	CAWSPVRWGSSYEQYF
TRBV19	.	.	TRBJ2-3	TGTGCCAGTAGTATAAAGGCTAGAACAGATACGCAGTATTTT	CASSIKARTDTQYF
TRBV3-1/TRBV3-2	.	.	TRBJ2-5	TGTGCCAGCAGCCATGAGGGCCAAGAGACCCAGTACTTC	CASSHEGQETQYF
TRBV2	.	.	TRBJ1-1	TGTGCCAGCAGGCGGGACGGAAACACTGAAGCTTTCTTT	CASRRDGNTEAFF
TRBV5-1	.	TRBD1	TRBJ1-2	TGCGCCAGCAGCTGGACAGGGGGCAATGGCTACACCTTC	CASSWTGGNGYTF
TRBV27	.	.	TRBJ2-1	TGTGCCAGCAGTTTATCGGCTAGCTCCTACAATGAGCAGTTCTTC	CASSLSASSYNEQFF